What follows are 32 T cell receptor beta chains derived from one specimen sequenced in a study of tumor and adjacent non-tumor tissue in lung cancer (dated by TCRdb to between 2018 and 2020). RNA was isolated from bulk, unsorted tissue, and RNA quality was assessed with a NanoDrop ND-1000 and an Agilent 2100. Libraries were constructed by multiplex PCR. TCRdb lists the instrument as Illumina HiSeq 2500. TCRbeta libraries were built by three rounds of nested PCR using primers (Table S4), following protocols modified from ARM-PCR. TCRdb reworked the public reads: Q25 trimming with fastp, MiXCR clone assembly, productive beta chains retained. All rows with the same CDR3 protein become a single entry with the most common DNA and genes. This sample is represented by 70,000 to 90,000 distinct CDR3 sequences; more than 60% of them were singletons. Roughly 12% of the sample comes from the top ten. What was sequenced was lung tumor tissue. These receptors were collected from a woman in her forties or fifties with non-small cell lung cancer.

The chain has TRBV12-3 or TRBV12-4 and TRBJ2-5; unclear D gene. The CDR3 is 14 residues long. V was trimmed by 7 bases and J by 2 bases, leaving 14 bases between them. CDR3 region: CASTLRQQQETQYF. The CDR3 DNA is TGTGCCAGCACTTTGCGGCAGCAGCAAGAGACCCAGTACTTC.

Of note for this clonotype: Since the CDR3 does not end with the conserved phenylalanine or tryptophan, this likely comes from a read error. Written as DNA, the CDR3 is TGTGCCATCAGTCCGCACCGATCTACCTACGAGCAGTACTTA. Translation gives CAISPHRSTYEQYL. V and J are TRBV10-3 and TRBJ2-7; D gene unclear. The germline CDR1 and CDR2 sequences are ENHRY and SYGVKD. The CDR3 sequence is 14 residues long. Trimming cost V 5 bases and J 2 bases, with 13 bases left between them.

As regards this clonotype: Mismatch with germline at one junction end may stem from a read error. The chain couples TRBV6-5 to TRBJ1-6, with D possibly matching TRBD1 (5 bases). The CDR3 totals 14 residues. Germline CDR1 MNHEY, CDR2 SVGAGI. The CDR3 region has the DNA TGTGCCAACAGTTACTCGAGGGGCGATTCGCCCCTCCACTTT. This translates into CANSYSRGDSPLHF.

This rearrangement joins TRBV11-2 to TRBJ2-3; D unclear. Germline V lookup: CDR1 SGHAT, CDR2 FQNNGV. The germline V and J ends were trimmed by 1 base and 12 bases, with 14 bases remaining between them. The CDR3 covers 13 residues. The CDR3, as DNA: TGTGCCAGCAGCTTAGGACGGGCAGACACACAGTATTTT. The encoded protein is CASSLGRADTQYF.

The chain employs TRBV5-1 and TRBJ1-1; no definite D call. The germline V gene has CDR1 SGHRS and CDR2 YFSETQ. The CDR3 length is 14 residues. Trimming removed 1 base at V and 4 bases at J, with 11 bases between. Here the CDR3 reads CASSLKDEGTEAFF. CDR3 DNA: TGCGCCAGCAGCTTGAAAGACGAGGGCACTGAAGCTTTCTTT.

As regards this clonotype: Germline and junction disagree at one end, which may indicate a read error. The gene calls are TRBV6-6 and TRBJ2-5; a possible D gene is TRBD1 (5 bases). Per germline, CDR1 MNHNY and CDR2 SVGAGI (reference sequence). The CDR3 loop spans 14 amino acids. This CDR3 is CTSRYAQGRETQYF. The CDR3 nucleotides are TGTACCAGCAGATACGCGCAGGGTCGAGAGACCCAGTACTTC.

This clonotype appeared a single time. One end of the junction is discordant with germline, which a read error may explain. The chain recombines TRBV28 with TRBJ2-7; 7 nucleotides match TRBD1. CDR3 length: 14 amino acids. Germline V gives CDR1 MDHEN, CDR2 SYDVKM. The CDR3 DNA reads as TGTGCCAGCGGTTTAACAGGGGTGAATTACGACCAGTACTTC. Protein sequence: CASGLTGVNYDQYF.

V gene TRBV11-1 combines with J gene TRBJ2-7, with D possibly TRBD1 on 5 matching bases. Trimming left V 5 bases short and J 13 bases short, with 27 bases between. Germline CDR1 reads SGHAT; CDR2 reads FQDESV (reference sequence). The CDR3 consists of 15 residues. The CDR3 bases are TGTGCCAGCAGCCGGACAAGGGCGGCCTCCTACGAACACTACTTC. Encoded protein: CASSRTRAASYEHYF.

This clonotype was picked up many times. The rearrangement links TRBV13 to TRBJ2-3, with 9 positions matching TRBD2. Germline lookup yields CDR1 PRHDT and CDR2 FYEKMQ (reference sequence). Trimming cost V 5 bases and J 4 bases; bases outside gene matches: 13. The CDR3 loop spans 17 amino acids. In nucleotides, the CDR3 is TGTGCCAGCAGCCTTGCAGTGGGACTAGCTCTGCCAGATACGCAGTATTTT. The encoded protein is CASSLAVGLALPDTQYF.

The chain employs TRBV5-1 and TRBJ2-5; possible D gene TRBD1, 5 bases. There are 15 residues in the CDR3. Germline V gives CDR1 SGHRS, CDR2 YFSETQ. V shed 4 bases and J shed 0 bases, with 13 bases lying between them. The CDR3 DNA is TGCGCCAGCAGCATGGGTTGGGGCGACCAAGAGACCCAGTACTTC. It is translated as CASSMGWGDQETQYF.

About this clonotype itself: Likely a read error: the CDR3 ends without its conserved phenylalanine or tryptophan. No DNA is shown, since the ends of the CDR3 on it are uncertain; the CDR3 is the one TCRdb lists. The CDR3 protein is CASSRAGGAGTL. The chain employs TRBV7-9 and TRBJ1-2; the listed D gene, TRBD1, was not tested against the DNA. The CDR3 length equals 12 residues, ends included. CDR1 is SEHNR and CDR2 is FQNEAQ in the germline V gene (reference sequence).

With respect to this clonotype: The junction shows a germline mismatch at one end, possibly a read error. This chain uses TRBV6-2 or TRBV6-3 with TRBJ2-3; D uncertain. CDR1 MNHEY and CDR2 SVGEGT come from the germline V gene. The CDR3 loop spans 13 amino acids. The CDR3 protein is CPSSYAEPDTLYF. CDR3 coding DNA: TGTCCCAGCAGTTACGCCGAACCAGATACGCTGTATTTT.

Concerning this clonotype itself: One end of the junction varies from germline; a read error may be responsible. The V gene is TRBV11-2, the J gene TRBJ2-5; 11 bases align to TRBD1. CDR1 is SGHAT, CDR2 FQNNGV, per germline. The CDR3 runs 15 residues. The CDR3 protein is CASSSSWTGGETRYF. CDR3 sequence (DNA): TGTGCCAGTAGCTCGTCCTGGACAGGGGGCGAGACCCGGTACTTC.

This clonotype was seen a handful of times. This sequence may be a read error, since a much larger clone differs from it by one base. The rearrangement uses TRBV7-9 and TRBJ1-5; the match to TRBD1 covers 9 bases. CDR3 length: 14 residues. The germline gives CDR1 SEHNR, CDR2 FQNEAQ (reference sequence). CDR3 region: CVSSIETGGQPQHF. The CDR3 DNA sequence: TGTGTCAGCAGCATAGAGACAGGGGGTCAGCCCCAGCATTTT. Full variable domain (outside the CDR3, taken from reference TRBV7-9 and TRBJ1-5): DTGVSQNPRHKITKRGQNVTFRCDPISEHNRLYWYRQTLGQGPEFLTYFQNEAQLEKSRLLSDRFSAERPKGSFSTLEIQRTEQGDSAMYLCVSSIETGGQPQHFGDGTRLSIL.

As for this clonotype: This CDR3 is missing its conserved last phenylalanine or tryptophan, likely due to a read error. The DNA is omitted, as the CDR3 cannot be located on it reliably, and the CDR3 follows TCRdb's listing. The chain is built from TRBV11-1 and TRBJ2-2; TRBD2 was called by the table and not checked on the DNA. Germline loops: CDR1 SGHAT, CDR2 FQDESV (reference sequence). Including both end residues, the CDR3 is 18 amino acids long. CDR3 protein: CAGSVAISESYHTGELIL.

V usage is TRBV12-3 or TRBV12-4 and J usage is TRBJ1-1; D remains ambiguous. The CDR3 spans 14 residues. The CDR3 sequence: CVSRLDIGLTEAFF. In DNA form, the CDR3 reads TGTGTCAGTAGACTCGACATTGGGCTCACTGAAGCTTTCTTT.

The sample holds one count of this clonotype. The rearrangement links TRBV14 to TRBJ1-1; D ambiguous. CDR1 is SGHDN, CDR2 FVKESK, per germline. The CDR3 is 15 amino acids. V lost 7 bases, J lost 4 bases, and 19 bases lay in between. The CDR3 DNA reads TGTGCCAGCAATCAAGAGGGCCTGTGGGGCACTGAAGCTTTCTTT. This encodes CASNQEGLWGTEAFF.

This clonotype was counted many times. J is TRBJ1-2 and V is TRBV29-1; TRBD1 is a possible D gene (5 bases). The CDR3 sequence is 15 residues long. Germline CDR1 is SQVTM and CDR2 is ANQGSEA. V was trimmed by 5 bases and J by 7 bases, leaving 23 bases between them. The CDR3 DNA reads as TGCAGCGTTATCTCATCATCGGGGGGAAATAGTGGCTACACCTTC. Translating gives CSVISSSGGNSGYTF.

In its sample, this clonotype was seen once. The junction does not match germline at one end; this may be a read error. The chain uses TRBV24-1 and TRBJ2-7, with 8 bases that match TRBD2. The CDR3 extends over 15 amino acids. Per the germline V gene, CDR1 is KGHDR and CDR2 is SFDVKD. CDR3 residues: CATCDKEREIGEQYF. DNA of the CDR3: TGTGCCACCTGTGATAAGGAGCGGGAGATTGGCGAGCAGTACTTT.

For this clonotype: A read error may account for a junction end that differs from germline. The rearrangement links TRBV7-8 to TRBJ2-1, with D perhaps being TRBD1 or TRBD2 (5 bases each). The CDR3 has 15 amino acids. Germline V gene data show CDR1 as SGHVS and CDR2 as FQNEAQ. CDR3 residues: CTSSSHGTTGRGQFF. CDR3 in DNA: TGTACCAGCAGCTCCCATGGGACCACCGGAAGGGGGCAGTTCTTC.

Turning to this clonotype: One end of the junction fails to match germline, which may point to a read error. The chain links TRBV29-1 to TRBJ2-2; 9 bases align to TRBD1. The germline V gene has CDR1 SQVTM and CDR2 ANQGSEA. The CDR3 sequence is 15 residues long. The CDR3 here is CSVRDRDRDTRELFF. The DNA for the CDR3 is TGCAGCGTTAGGGACAGGGACAGGGACACCAGGGAGCTGTTTTTT.

Of note for this clonotype: At one of its ends the junction is not consistent with the germline gene, which may arise from a read error. CDR3 loop: CASTFSGLLYDEQFF. The CDR3 bases are TGTGCCAGCACCTTCTCGGGACTACTCTACGATGAGCAGTTCTTC. The V call is TRBV6-5, the J call TRBJ2-1, with TRBD2 identical over 7 bases. The CDR3 runs to 15 residues. Looked up from germline, CDR1 is MNHEY and CDR2 is SVGAGI.

A note on this clonotype: A single base separates this from a much larger clone, so it may be a read error. This chain links TRBV30 with TRBJ2-3; no reliable D call. Trimming left V 4 bases short and J 6 bases short, with 17 bases between. The V gene's germline CDR1 is GTSNPN and CDR2 SVGIG (reference sequence). This CDR3 has 14 amino acids. The CDR3 sequence: CAWNVRGIMDTQYF. The CDR3 DNA is TGTGCCTGGAATGTAAGAGGTATCATGGATACGCAGTATTTT.

In the case of this clonotype: Being one base from a much bigger clone, this may be a read error. The CDR3 does not end in the conserved phenylalanine or tryptophan, so this is likely a read error. The rearrangement uses TRBV11-2 and TRBJ2-5; no firm D call. V lost 5 bases to trimming and J lost 3 bases, with 7 bases between them. CDR1 SGHAT and CDR2 FQNNGV come from the germline V gene. CDR3 length equals 12 residues. Here the CDR3 DNA reads TGTGCCAGCAGCCTTGGCAAAGAGACCCAGTACTTA. Protein product: CASSLGKETQYL.

On this clonotype itself: Germline and junction disagree at one end, which may indicate a read error. V usage is TRBV4-2 and J usage is TRBJ2-7; 13 bases align to TRBD2. CDR1 is LGHNA, CDR2 YNFKEQ, per germline. The CDR3 sequence is 18 residues long. CDR3 residues: CVSTQEGLAGEDRYKQYF. CDR3 nucleotide sequence: TGTGTCAGCACCCAAGAAGGACTAGCGGGAGAAGACCGCTACAAGCAGTACTTC.

As regards this clonotype: At one end the junction does not follow the germline gene, possibly because of a read error. The chain combines TRBV24-1 with TRBJ2-1, with 7 bases that match TRBD2. This CDR3 comprises 19 residues. Per germline, CDR1 KGHDR and CDR2 SFDVKD. The CDR3: CTTSGFRGLPGREYNEQFF. Here the CDR3 DNA reads TGTACCACCAGTGGATTCCGGGGTCTGCCGGGGAGGGAGTATAATGAACAGTTCTTC.

This clonotype came up a few times. V and J are TRBV7-9 and TRBJ2-7; possibly TRBD1 for D (6 bases). The CDR3 is made up of 13 amino acids. The germline V gene encodes CDR1 SEHNR and CDR2 FQNEAQ (reference sequence). V shed 5 bases and J shed 6 bases, with 14 bases lying between them. The CDR3 reads CASSLEQGSEQYF. The CDR3 bases are TGTGCCAGCAGCCTTGAACAGGGAAGCGAGCAGTACTTC.

By share, this clonotype ranks as large. The genes are TRBV11-2 and TRBJ2-3; D call uncertain. V lost 2 bases and J 1 base, leaving 7 bases between the germline ends. Germline V lookup: CDR1 SGHAT, CDR2 FQNNGV. This CDR3 region has 14 residues. The CDR3 nucleotides read TGTGCCAGCAGCTTATGGTCCCGCACAGATACGCAGTATTTT. Its translation is CASSLWSRTDTQYF. Variable domain in full (rest from reference TRBV11-2 and TRBJ2-3): EAGVAQSPRYKIIEKRQSVAFWCNPISGHATLYWYQQILGQGPKLLIQFQNNGVVDDSQLPKDRFSAERLKGVDSTLKIQPAKLEDSAVYLCASSLWSRTDTQYFGPGTRLTVL.

The V call is TRBV12-3 or TRBV12-4, the J call TRBJ2-5; D remains unclear. The CDR3 sequence is 14 residues long. Trimming left V 2 bases short and J 9 bases short, with 16 bases between. The DNA of the CDR3 is TGTGCCAGCAGTTTATTCGGTTTGCAAGATTCCCAGTACTTC. Translated, it gives CASSLFGLQDSQYF.

This clonotype was counted ten times or more. The genes are TRBV5-4 and TRBJ2-5; D possibly matches TRBD1 or TRBD2 (5 bases each). The germline gives CDR1 SGHNT, CDR2 YYREEE (reference sequence). The V end was cut by 2 bases, the J end by 5 bases, with 19 bases between. The CDR3 runs 16 residues. The CDR3 nucleotides are TGTGCCAGCAGCTTTCGCGGCCAGAGGGGAGTGGAGACCCAGTACTTC. Translating gives CASSFRGQRGVETQYF.

About this clonotype itself: A read error is possible here, since a much larger clone lies one base away. In nucleotides, the CDR3 is TGTGCCAGCAGCCTAGAGAGGGGCGAGCAGTACTTC. This sequence encodes CASSLERGEQYF. V usage is TRBV11-2 and J usage is TRBJ2-7, with D perhaps being TRBD1 or TRBD2 (5 bases each). The CDR3 spans 12 residues. CDR1 and CDR2 from the germline V gene are SGHAT and FQNNGV.

This clonotype showed up just once. A much larger clone differs from this one at a single base, so this may be a read error. This chain uses TRBV28 with TRBJ1-5; no definite D call. V was shortened by 4 bases and J by 9 bases, with 16 bases between the two germline ends. Germline loops: CDR1 MDHEN, CDR2 SYDVKM. This CDR3 spans 14 amino acids. The CDR3 protein is CASSSPGSELPQHF. In DNA form, the CDR3 reads TGTGCCAGCAGTTCCCCCGGGTCGGAGCTGCCCCAGCATTTT.